This T cell receptor beta chain was identified during a study of cytomegalovirus exposure and HLA in healthy donors. The overall study: Approximately 83 million unique TCRs from HLA-typed donors were held in an early data release. Genetic ancestry analysis placed about 80% of the 400 or so donors that were genotyped in the Caucasian-associated cluster. Overall study findings and caveats: Most TCR beta V segments were productive about 90% or about 30% of the time in an earlier analysis. Analysis performed later found roughly 17,000 TCR beta sequences associated with HLA alleles at 0.05 false discovery rate.

13 Jbeta primers and 60 Vbeta primers were used for the PCR. The data were produced by immunoSEQ multiplex PCR, yet TCRdb's version contains in-frame clones alone and is incomplete. In the table there are approximately 190,000 clones, roughly four fifths of which are singletons. This CDR3 contains 14 residues. J gave up 8 bases and V 1 base, and 6 bases lay outside the gene matches. Germline V gives CDR1 SNHLY, CDR2 FYNNEI. As for this clone: The antigen is undetermined.

This chain uses TRBV2 with TRBJ1-1; TRBD1 agrees at 8 bases. The clonotype comes from a woman aged 45-65 years in good health and CMV-seropositive. Sequencing input: PBMCs. In DNA, the CDR3 is TGTGCCAGCAGTGAAGGGACAGGGATATCCGAAGCTTTCTTT. This translates into CASSEGTGISEAFF.